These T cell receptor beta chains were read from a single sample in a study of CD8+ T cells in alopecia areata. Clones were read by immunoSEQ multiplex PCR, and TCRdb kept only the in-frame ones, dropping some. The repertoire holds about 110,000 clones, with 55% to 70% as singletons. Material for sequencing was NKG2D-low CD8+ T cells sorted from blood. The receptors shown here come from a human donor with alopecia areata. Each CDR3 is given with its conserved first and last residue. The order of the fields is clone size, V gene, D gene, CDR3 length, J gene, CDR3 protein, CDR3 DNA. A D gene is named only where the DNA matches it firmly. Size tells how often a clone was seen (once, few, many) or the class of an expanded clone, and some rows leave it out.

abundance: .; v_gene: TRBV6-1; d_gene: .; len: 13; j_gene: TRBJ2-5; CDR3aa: CASSVPPQETQYF; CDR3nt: TGTGCCAGCAGTGTCCCCCCCCAAGAGACCCAGTACTTC
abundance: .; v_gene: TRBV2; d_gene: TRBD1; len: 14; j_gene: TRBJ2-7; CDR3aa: CASIRDRDPYEQYF; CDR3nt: TGTGCCAGCATCCGGGACAGGGACCCCTACGAGCAGTACTTC
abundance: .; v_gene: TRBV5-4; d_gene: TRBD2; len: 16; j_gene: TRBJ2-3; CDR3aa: CASSGTSGRNTDTQYF; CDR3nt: TGTGCCAGCAGCGGGACTAGCGGGAGGAACACAGATACGCAGTATTTT
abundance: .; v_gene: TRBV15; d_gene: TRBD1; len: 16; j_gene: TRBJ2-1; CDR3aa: CATSRGDRGPYNEQFF; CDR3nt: TGTGCCACCAGCAGAGGAGACAGGGGCCCCTACAATGAGCAGTTCTTC
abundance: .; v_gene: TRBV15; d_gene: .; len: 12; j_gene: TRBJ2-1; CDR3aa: CATSSGTPGAVF; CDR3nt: TGTGCCACCAGCTCCGGGACCCCGGGGGCGGTCTTC
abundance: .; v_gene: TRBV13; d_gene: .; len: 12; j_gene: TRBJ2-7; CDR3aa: CASSLGKDEQYF; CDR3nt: TGTGCCAGCAGCTTAGGAAAGGACGAGCAGTACTTC
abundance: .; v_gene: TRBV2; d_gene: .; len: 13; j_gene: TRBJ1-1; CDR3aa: CASEKGWNTEAFF; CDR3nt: TGTGCCAGCGAGAAAGGGTGGAACACTGAAGCTTTCTTT
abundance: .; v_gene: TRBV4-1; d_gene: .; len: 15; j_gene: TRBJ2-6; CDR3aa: CASSLPGAGANVLTF; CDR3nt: TGCGCCAGCAGCCTCCCCGGAGCTGGGGCCAACGTCCTGACTTTC
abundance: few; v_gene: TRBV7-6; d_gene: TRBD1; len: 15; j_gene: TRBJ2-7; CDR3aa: CASSPKTGSLSEQYF; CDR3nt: TGTGCCAGCAGCCCCAAGACAGGGTCTTTGAGCGAGCAGTACTTC
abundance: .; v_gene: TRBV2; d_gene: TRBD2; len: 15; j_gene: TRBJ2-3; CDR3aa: CARERLAGSTDTQYF; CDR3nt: TGTGCCAGAGAGCGACTAGCGGGGAGCACAGATACGCAGTATTTT
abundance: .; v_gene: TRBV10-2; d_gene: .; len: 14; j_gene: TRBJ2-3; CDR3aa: CASSELSPADTQYF; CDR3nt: TGCGCCAGCAGTGAATTATCCCCCGCAGATACGCAGTATTTT
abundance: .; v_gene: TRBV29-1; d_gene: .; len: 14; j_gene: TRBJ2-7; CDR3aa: CSVVLLDSSYEQYF; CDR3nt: TGCAGCGTTGTTCTCTTGGACAGTTCCTACGAGCAGTACTTC
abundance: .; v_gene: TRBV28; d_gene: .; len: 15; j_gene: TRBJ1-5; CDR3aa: CASRGGRSANQPQHF; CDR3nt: TGTGCCAGCAGGGGGGGGCGGAGCGCAAATCAGCCCCAGCATTTT
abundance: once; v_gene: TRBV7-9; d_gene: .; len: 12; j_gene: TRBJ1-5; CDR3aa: CASSLNRMPQHF; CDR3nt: TGTGCCAGCAGCTTAAACAGGATGCCCCAGCATTTT